This TCR beta chain was profiled in a study of cytomegalovirus exposure and HLA in healthy donors. CDR3 size: 15 residues. Germline loops: CDR1 SQVTM, CDR2 ANQGSEA. The V segment lost 4 bases and the J segment 1 base; nucleotides outside the gene matches: 9. The PCR ran on 60 Vbeta and 13 Jbeta primers. TCRdb's copy holds only in-frame clones and misses some; the assay was immunoSEQ multiplex PCR. Of around 130,000 clones in the sample, roughly three fifths were seen once. Sequences were obtained from PBMCs. The receptor's source is a woman aged 60-70 years in good health and CMV-seronegative. V is TRBV29-1 and J is TRBJ2-7, with 8 bases that match TRBD1. CDR3 coding DNA: TGCAGCGTTGCCACAGGGGGTGCGGGGTCCTACGAGCAGTACTTC. It is translated as CSVATGGAGSYEQYF.